The source of this T cell receptor (beta chain) is a study of blood T cell repertoires in COVID-19. Study details: Specimens from acute and convalescent COVID-19 originated in the United States, Italy and Spain. In each case, the material was cDNA or gDNA derived from T cells, B-cell-depleted T cells, or PBMCs.

From germline, CDR1 is LNHDA and CDR2 SQIVND (reference sequence). This CDR3 region has 16 residues. V was pared by 6 bases and J by 4 bases, with 9 bases of the junction left unmatched. How the authors handled the data: Reference gene primer amplification yielded estimated nucleated cell counts. Clones were read by immunoSEQ multiplex PCR, and TCRdb kept only the in-frame ones, dropping some. Clone size and the V and J calls come from that table; the DNA yielded D and trimming. The repertoire holds 120,000 or so clones, with almost 70% as singletons. This sequence joins TRBV19 and TRBJ1-2; 12 nucleotides line up with TRBD1. This sequence originates from a woman in her seventies with acute or convalescent COVID-19. Sequencing was carried out using peripheral blood. The CDR3 DNA sequence: TGTGCCAGTAGGTTGGGACAGGGGGCTCTATCCTATGGCTACACCTTC. Protein: CASRLGQGALSYGYTF. Full variable domain (outside the CDR3, taken from reference TRBV19 and TRBJ1-2): DGGITQSPKYLFRKEGQNVTLSCEQNLNHDAMYWYRQDPGQGLRLIYYSQIVNDFQKGDIAEGYSVSREKKESFPLTVTSAQKNPTAFYLCASRLGQGALSYGYTFGSGTRLTVV.